One and the same sample provided the 16 T cell receptor beta chains below, sequenced in a study of beta chain features in type 1 diabetes. Investigators reverse transcribed all isolated RNA, so they sequenced expressed TCRB transcripts. Clones were sequenced by immunoSEQ multiplex PCR, and TCRdb holds only the in-frame ones, with some missing. The table has hundreds of thousands of clones, roughly 13% seen once; the top ten hold 0.017%. Study results and caveats: All four CD4+ subsets from Type 1 diabetes patients carried moderately but significantly shorter TCRB CDR3s.

Antigen specificity for these receptors is unknown. Material: naive CD4+ T cells from blood. These receptors originate from a man aged 30 to 45 with type 1 diabetes.

The chain has TRBV28 and TRBJ2-2, with D tentatively TRBD1 (6 bases). The CDR3 spans 16 residues. Germline V gene data show CDR1 as MDHEN and CDR2 as SYDVKM. The germline V and J ends were trimmed by 7 bases and 0 bases, with 15 bases remaining between them. The CDR3 here is CASIPPGQPNTGELFF. The CDR3 DNA reads as TGTGCCAGCATCCCCCCGGGACAACCGAACACCGGGGAGCTGTTTTTT.

A few counts support this clone. V and J are TRBV30 and TRBJ2-7, with D tentatively TRBD1 (5 bases). The germline V gene encodes CDR1 GTSNPN and CDR2 SVGIG (reference sequence). Trimming pared 2 bases from V and 3 bases from J, leaving 11 bases between. CDR3 length: 13 amino acids. CDR3 region: CAWSQGSLYEQYF. CDR3 sequence (DNA): TGTGCCTGGAGTCAGGGTTCCCTCTACGAGCAGTACTTC.

This sequence joins TRBV7-9 and TRBJ2-7; possibly TRBD1 for D (6 bases). V gave up 5 bases and J gave up 5 bases, with 10 bases separating them. Germline V gene lookup returns CDR1 SEHNR and CDR2 FQNEAQ (reference sequence). The length of the CDR3 is 12 residues. The CDR3 DNA reads TGTGCCAGCAGCCCTCGGACAGACGAGCAGTACTTC. Its protein is CASSPRTDEQYF.

This sequence joins TRBV5-1 and TRBJ2-1; perhaps TRBD2 as D (5 bases). V lost 0 bases and J lost 7, with 11 bases in between. The germline CDR1 and CDR2 sequences are SGHRS and YFSETQ. The CDR3 extends over 14 amino acids. In DNA form, the CDR3 reads TGCGCCAGCAGCTTGGCGGGGAGATTAAATGAGCAGTTCTTC. This translates into CASSLAGRLNEQFF.

The chain joins TRBV25-1 to TRBJ2-7; 7 positions match TRBD2. This CDR3 comprises 14 residues. Germline V gene sequence: CDR1 MGHDK, CDR2 SYGVNS. The trim removed 7 bases at V and 4 bases at J, leaving 10 bases unmatched. Here the CDR3 reads CASNPGGPRYEQYF. DNA for the CDR3: TGTGCCAGCAATCCGGGAGGCCCACGGTACGAGCAGTACTTC.

This clone was counted a few times. This chain links TRBV19 with TRBJ2-7; D is undetermined. Germline CDR1 reads LNHDA; CDR2 reads SQIVND (reference sequence). V lost 5 bases, J lost 6 bases, and 17 bases lay in between. The CDR3 totals 14 residues. The CDR3 bases are TGTGCCAGTAGTCCACTGGGCCCCGTGAGCGAGCAGTACTTC. Amino acids: CASSPLGPVSEQYF.

Remarks on this clone: The junction and the germline gene differ at one end; a read error may be behind it. J is TRBJ2-5 and V is TRBV7-7, with a weak D call TRBD1 (5 bases). Germline assignment: CDR1 SSHAT and CDR2 FNYEAQ (reference sequence). CDR3 length: 14 amino acids. CDR3: CASSPDRNQETQYF. The CDR3 nucleotides are TGTGCTAGCAGCCCTGACAGAAACCAAGAGACCCAGTACTTC.

A few counts support this clone. The V gene is TRBV5-6, the J gene TRBJ2-1; TRBD2 is a possible D gene (6 bases). V gave up 3 bases and J gave up 5 bases, with 12 bases separating them. The V gene's germline CDR1 is SGHDT and CDR2 YYEEEE. The CDR3 is made up of 14 amino acids. CDR3 sequence reads: CASSWGEYHNEQFF. The CDR3 DNA follows: TGTGCCAGCAGCTGGGGGGAGTATCACAATGAGCAGTTCTTC.

This clone was observed a handful of times. The J gene is TRBJ1-1, the V gene TRBV4-2; 10 bases match TRBD1. V shed 4 bases and J 7 bases; nucleotides not matched to a gene: 9. Germline CDR1 and CDR2: LGHNA and YNFKEQ. The CDR3 totals 15 residues. CDR3 sequence (DNA): TGTGCCAGCAGCCCCGGGGACAGGGGATATGTTGAAGCTTTCTTT. This codes for CASSPGDRGYVEAFF.

There are a few counts of this clone. The V call is TRBV11-1, the J call TRBJ2-1, with 8 bases identical to TRBD1. The V and J ends lost 4 bases and 4 bases, in that order; junction bases with no gene match: 9. CDR1 is SGHAT, CDR2 FQDESV, per germline (reference sequence). CDR3 length: 16 residues. The CDR3: CASSSRRQGAYNEQFF. CDR3 coding DNA: TGTGCCAGCAGCTCTCGGCGGCAGGGGGCTTACAATGAGCAGTTCTTC.

The table lists this clone with a few counts. The chain has TRBV6-6 and TRBJ2-7; D is unclear. CDR1 and CDR2 (germline): MNHNY, SVGAGI (reference sequence). V was pared by 5 bases and J by 7 bases, with 9 bases between. The CDR3 length is 11 residues. CDR3 in amino acids: CASSSTREQYF. The CDR3 bases are TGTGCCAGCAGTAGCACGAGGGAGCAGTACTTC.

The chain employs TRBV6-6 and TRBJ2-1, with a weak D call TRBD1 (5 bases). Germline V gene sequence: CDR1 MNHNY, CDR2 SVGAGI (reference sequence). The CDR3 totals 15 residues. Trimming pared 6 bases from V and 9 bases from J, leaving 21 bases between. The CDR3 sequence: CASSPASRQGGEQFF. CDR3 DNA: TGTGCCAGCAGCCCGGCGAGTCGGCAGGGCGGTGAGCAGTTCTTC.

A few counts support this clone. V usage is TRBV28 and J usage is TRBJ1-5, with TRBD1 matching 7 bases. Germline CDR1 is MDHEN and CDR2 is SYDVKM. The CDR3 runs to 12 residues. J was trimmed by 11 bases and V by 6 bases; bases with no gene match: 7. The chain's CDR3 is CASSPTGSSQHF. For the CDR3, the DNA is TGTGCCAGCAGCCCGACAGGGTCTTCCCAGCATTTT.

The gene calls are TRBV5-1 and TRBJ1-4; the D is unclear. The V end lost 0 bases, the J end lost 11 bases, and 8 bases lay between the germline ends. In germline, CDR1 is SGHRS, CDR2 YFSETQ. The CDR3 runs 12 residues. In DNA form, the CDR3 reads TGCGCCAGCAGCTTGGCCGGTTTGAAACTGTTTTTT. As protein: CASSLAGLKLFF. Variable domain in full (rest from reference TRBV5-1 and TRBJ1-4): KAGVTQTPRYLIKTRGQQVTLSCSPISGHRSVSWYQQTPGQGLQFLFEYFSETQRNKGNFPGRFSGRQFSNSRSEMNVSTLELGDSALYLCASSLAGLKLFFGSGTQLSVL.

This clone was observed a handful of times. This chain joins TRBV28 and TRBJ2-7; 7 bases are a match to TRBD2. V lost 6 bases and J lost 3; bases outside the gene matches: 11. The CDR3 runs to 15 residues. Germline values: CDR1 MDHEN, CDR2 SYDVKM. For the CDR3, the DNA is TGTGCCAGCAGCCTGACTAGCAGGACGTACTACGAGCAGTACTTC. As protein: CASSLTSRTYYEQYF.

The sample holds a few counts of this clone. The J gene is TRBJ2-1, the V gene TRBV5-1, with TRBD1 matching 11 bases. CDR3 size: 16 residues. Germline V CDR1 and CDR2: SGHRS, YFSETQ. Trimming cost V 4 bases and J 3 bases; bases outside gene matches: 6. The CDR3 region has the DNA TGCGCCAGCAGCCCGTCCGGGACAGGGGGCTACAATGAGCAGTTCTTC. Protein product: CASSPSGTGGYNEQFF.